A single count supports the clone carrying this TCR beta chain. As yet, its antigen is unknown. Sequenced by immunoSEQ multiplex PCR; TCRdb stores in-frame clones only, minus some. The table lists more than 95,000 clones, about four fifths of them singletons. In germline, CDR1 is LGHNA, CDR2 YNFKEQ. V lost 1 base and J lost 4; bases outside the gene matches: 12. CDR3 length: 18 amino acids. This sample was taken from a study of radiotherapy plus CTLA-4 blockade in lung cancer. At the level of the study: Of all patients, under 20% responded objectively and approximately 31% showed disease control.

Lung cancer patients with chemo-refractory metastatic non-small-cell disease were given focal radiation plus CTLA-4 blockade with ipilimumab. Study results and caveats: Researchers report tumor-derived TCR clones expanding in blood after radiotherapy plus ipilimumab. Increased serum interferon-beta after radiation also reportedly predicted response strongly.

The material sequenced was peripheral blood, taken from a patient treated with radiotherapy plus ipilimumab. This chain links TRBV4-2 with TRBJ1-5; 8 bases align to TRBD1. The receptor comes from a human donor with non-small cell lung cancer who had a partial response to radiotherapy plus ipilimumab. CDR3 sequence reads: CASSQGKTGELWNQPQHF. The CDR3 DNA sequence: TGTGCCAGCAGCCAAGGAAAGACAGGGGAACTTTGGAATCAGCCCCAGCATTTT.